This entry is about one T cell receptor (beta chain). Its antigen remains unidentified. Trimming cost V 5 bases and J 3 bases; bases outside gene matches: 9. The CDR3 extends over 15 amino acids. Using a J-beta primer mix together with a sample-barcoded 5' primer, a second PCR was run for about 7 to 12 cycles. TCRdb analysed the 5' RACE reads with MiXCR anew, one entry per CDR3 protein. The sample consists of some 1.6 million distinct CDR3 sequences, approximately 32% of them appearing once. The entry originates in a study of blood T cells in healthy people across ages. General study points: The lack of PBMC sorting stopped any conclusive naive versus antigen-experienced comparison.

The receptor was isolated from a woman under 40 in good health. The chain recombines TRBV12-3 or TRBV12-4 with TRBJ2-7, with TRBD2 matching 8 bases. The sequenced sample consisted of blood. The CDR3 nucleotides are TGTGCCAGCAGTCCACTATCCGGGACTAGCTACGAGCAGTACTTC. It specifies CASSPLSGTSYEQYF.